Shown below are 14 T cell receptor beta chains from a single sample sequenced in a study of blood T cell repertoires in COVID-19. Here immunoSEQ multiplex PCR was the method, and the copy in TCRdb shows in-frame clones only, minus some. The sample yields more than 200,000 clones, 84% seen once. Sequenced input: peripheral blood. These receptors all come from a woman older than 75 with COVID-19, enrolled during active disease.

The genes are TRBV27 and TRBJ1-6, with a weak D call TRBD1 (5 bases). V was shortened by 6 bases and J by 7 bases, with 10 bases between the two germline ends. From germline, CDR1 is MNHEY and CDR2 SMNVEV (reference sequence). This CDR3 is built from 13 residues. CDR3 DNA sequence: TGTGCCAGCAGGGGGGGGAGAAATTCACCCCTCCACTTT. This translates into CASRGGRNSPLHF.

J is TRBJ1-1 and V is TRBV5-4; D may be TRBD1 (6 bases). Trimming left V 4 bases short and J 0 bases short, with 16 bases between. This CDR3 comprises 16 residues. Germline CDR1 and CDR2: SGHNT and YYREEE (reference sequence). The CDR3 is CASSPLGGAMNTEAFF. The DNA of the CDR3 is TGTGCCAGCAGCCCCCTTGGGGGGGCCATGAACACTGAAGCTTTCTTT.

This clone was counted between two and nine times. The CDR3 reads CASSPSTAQPQHF. The CDR3 DNA reads as TGTGCCAGCTCACCATCCACAGCTCAGCCCCAGCATTTT. The J gene is TRBJ1-5, the V gene TRBV18; D unresolved. Trimming cost V 2 bases and J 6 bases, with 8 bases left between them. CDR1 and CDR2 from the germline V gene are KGHSH and LQKENI. CDR3 size: 13 residues.

There are a few counts of this clone. J is TRBJ1-6 and V is TRBV28; 8 bases agree with TRBD1. This CDR3 region has 18 residues. Germline CDR1 MDHEN, CDR2 SYDVKM. With V trimmed by 6 bases and J by 1 base, 11 bases remained unmatched. DNA for the CDR3: TGTGCCAGCAGCTCCCCACGGACAGGGAGATCCTATAATTCACCCCTCCACTTT. Translating it yields CASSSPRTGRSYNSPLHF.

The chain has TRBV3-1 (or the pseudogene TRBV3-2) and TRBJ2-7, with D possibly TRBD2 on 6 matching bases. V gave up 0 bases and J gave up 1 base, with 10 bases separating them. Germline CDR1 is LGHDT and CDR2 is YNNKEL (reference sequence). The CDR3 loop spans 15 amino acids. The CDR3 nucleotides are TGTGCCAGCAGCCAAGAGGGACTGGGATCCTACGAGCAGTACTTC. Translated: CASSQEGLGSYEQYF.

The rearrangement joins TRBV19 to TRBJ2-2, with 12 bases matching TRBD2. Looked up from germline, CDR1 is LNHDA and CDR2 is SQIVND (reference sequence). The CDR3 is 16 residues long. The J segment lost 2 bases and the V segment lost 8 bases, leaving 6 bases of the junction unmatched. In DNA form, the CDR3 reads TGTGCCAGTGAGAGACTAGCGGGGGTTAACACCGGGGAGCTGTTTTTT. The encoded protein is CASERLAGVNTGELFF.

The rearrangement uses TRBV5-1 and TRBJ2-1, with 7 bases that match TRBD1. V trimming: 4 bases; J trimming: 2 bases; junction bases outside the gene matches: 6. The CDR3 length is 15 residues. CDR1 and CDR2 from the germline V gene are SGHRS and YFSETQ. The CDR3 sequence: CASSGTAKPYNEQFF. The CDR3 coding sequence is TGCGCCAGCAGCGGGACAGCTAAACCCTACAATGAGCAGTTCTTC.

This clone was seen once. The chain combines TRBV3-1 (or the pseudogene TRBV3-2) with TRBJ1-3; TRBD1 agrees at 7 bases. CDR3 length: 14 residues. In germline, CDR1 is LGHDT, CDR2 YNNKEL (reference sequence). J lost 7 bases, V lost 0 bases, and 3 bases had no gene match. DNA of the CDR3: TGTGCCAGCAGCCAAGAAGCAGGGGGTAACACCATATATTTT. This translates into CASSQEAGGNTIYF.

The V and J genes are TRBV30 and TRBJ2-3, with 9 positions matching TRBD2. J was trimmed by 6 bases and V by 3 bases; bases with no gene match: 10. The CDR3 runs to 15 residues. Germline V gene sequence: CDR1 GTSNPN, CDR2 SVGIG (reference sequence). Written as DNA, the CDR3 is TGTGCCTGGAGCCTGGGGAGCGGGGGGTATGATACGCAGTATTTT. Translated: CAWSLGSGGYDTQYF.

The chain recombines TRBV9 with TRBJ2-1; the match to TRBD2 covers 15 bases. The V gene end was trimmed by 1 base and the J gene end by 6 bases; junction bases not matched to a gene: 8. The CDR3 contains 18 residues. CDR1 and CDR2 from the germline V gene are SGDLS and YYNGEE. CDR3: CASSVFRTSGGATNEQFF. The CDR3 region has the DNA TGTGCCAGCAGCGTATTTAGGACTAGCGGGGGGGCTACCAATGAGCAGTTCTTC.

V is TRBV2 and J is TRBJ1-1; D is undetermined. The CDR3 has 13 amino acids. Deletions cut 3 bases from V and 7 bases from J, with 12 bases between. Germline V lookup: CDR1 SNHLY, CDR2 FYNNEI. The CDR3, as DNA: TGTGCCAGCAGTGAGGAGGTTTCGGTTGAAGCTTTCTTT. It encodes CASSEEVSVEAFF.

This clone has a single count. V and J are TRBV21-1 and TRBJ2-7; whether TRBD2, the table's D call, matches the DNA was not checked. TRBV21-1 is recorded as a pseudogene. The CDR3 is made up of 16 amino acids. The CDR3 loop reads CASRPPDGRGGYEQYV. CDR3 DNA sequence: TGTGCCAGCAGACCACCTGATGGGCGGGGGGGCTACGAGCAGTACGTC.

The chain is built from TRBV29-1 and TRBJ2-2; D uncertain. Trimming cost V 4 bases and J 1 base, with 7 bases left between them. Germline V gene sequence: CDR1 SQVTM, CDR2 ANQGSEA. The CDR3 totals 13 residues. The CDR3 bases are TGCAGCGTTGCACTCAAGAACACCGGGGAGCTGTTTTTT. Translated, it gives CSVALKNTGELFF.

This clone appeared a few times. V and J are TRBV10-3 and TRBJ1-6, with 7 bases matching TRBD1. The CDR3 length is 15 residues. Germline V gene sequence: CDR1 ENHRY, CDR2 SYGVKD. V shed 3 bases and J 6 bases; nucleotides not matched to a gene: 5. CDR3 DNA: TGTGCCATCAGTGAAGGACAGGCCGTTAATTCACCCCTCCACTTT. Its translation is CAISEGQAVNSPLHF.